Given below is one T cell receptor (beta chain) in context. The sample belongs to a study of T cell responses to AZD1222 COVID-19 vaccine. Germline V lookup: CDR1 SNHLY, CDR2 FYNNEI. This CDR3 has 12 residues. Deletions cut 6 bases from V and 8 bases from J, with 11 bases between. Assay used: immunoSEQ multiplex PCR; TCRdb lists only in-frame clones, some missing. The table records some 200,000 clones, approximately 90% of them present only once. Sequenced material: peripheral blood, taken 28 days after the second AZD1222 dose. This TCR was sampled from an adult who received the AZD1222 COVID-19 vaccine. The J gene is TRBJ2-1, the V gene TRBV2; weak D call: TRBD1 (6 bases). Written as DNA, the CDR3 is TGTGCCAGCAGACAGGGTGGCGATGAGCAGTTCTTC. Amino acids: CASRQGGDEQFF.